Listed below are T cell receptor beta chains from one sample, sequenced in a study of blood T cells in healthy people across ages. TCRdb analysed the 5' RACE reads with MiXCR anew, one entry per CDR3 protein. The sample records around 2 million distinct CDR3 sequences, about 39% being singletons. The sequenced sample consisted of blood. The origin of the receptors is a human donor in good health. CDR3s include the opening cysteine and the closing phenylalanine or tryptophan. A D gene is named only where the DNA matches it firmly. Expanded clones are given a class, and other clones once, few, many or no size at all.

NA	TRBV6-5	TRBJ1-6	few	CASKGSSYNSPLHF	TGTGCCAGCAAGGGGAGCTCCTATAATTCACCCCTCCACTTT
NA	TRBV4-3	TRBJ2-5	NA	CASSQGYSTETQYF	TGCGCCAGCAGCCAAGGGTATAGTACGGAGACCCAGTACTTC
NA	TRBV10-2	TRBJ2-7	NA	CASRIRGGYEQYF	TGCGCCAGCAGGATCCGGGGTGGTTACGAGCAGTACTTC
NA	TRBV5-1	TRBJ1-5	NA	CASSLAFGDSNQPQHF	TGCGCCAGCAGCTTGGCGTTCGGAGATAGCAATCAGCCCCAGCATTTT
TRBD1	TRBV5-1	TRBJ2-3	NA	CASRTGHTDTQYF	TGCGCCAGCAGGACAGGGCATACAGATACGCAGTATTTT
NA	TRBV20-1	TRBJ2-5	few	CSAITRRGVVGETQYF	TGCAGTGCTATTACCCGACGCGGGGTGGTTGGGGAGACCCAGTACTTC
NA	TRBV20-1	TRBJ2-7	NA	CSARSLQGLPYEQYF	TGCAGTGCAAGGAGCCTACAGGGTCTACCCTACGAGCAGTACTTC
TRBD2	TRBV5-6	TRBJ2-3	NA	CASSLGSGDFTDTQYF	TGTGCCAGCAGCTTGGGTAGCGGGGACTTCACAGATACGCAGTATTTT
NA	TRBV14	TRBJ2-7	once	CASSQAGQDGFYEQYF	TGTGCCAGCAGCCAAGCGGGGCAGGATGGATTCTACGAGCAGTACTTC
NA	TRBV7-9	TRBJ2-7	NA	CATEGSYEQYF	TGTGCCACGGAGGGTTCCTACGAGCAGTACTTC
TRBD1	TRBV12-3/TRBV12-4	TRBJ1-2	NA	CVSGSMGQGSSYTF	TGTGTCAGCGGCAGCATGGGACAGGGAAGTAGCTACACCTTC
NA	TRBV29-1	TRBJ1-1	once	CSVEPGGFGTEAFF	TGCAGCGTTGAACCGGGGGGTTTTGGTACTGAAGCTTTCTTT
TRBD1	TRBV12-3/TRBV12-4	TRBJ1-5	NA	CASNLRGQGQPQHF	TGTGCCAGCAACCTCAGGGGGCAAGGCCAGCCCCAGCATTTT
TRBD2	TRBV4-1	TRBJ2-1	NA	CASSRGLAGRPYNEQFF	TGCGCCAGCAGCCGAGGACTAGCGGGGAGGCCCTACAATGAGCAGTTCTTC
TRBD2	TRBV6-5	TRBJ2-3	NA	CASSPVPGGGTQYF	TGTGCCAGCAGTCCTGTGCCCGGGGGGGGTACGCAGTATTTT
TRBD2	TRBV5-1	TRBJ2-2	NA	CASSSIGPSGGFTGELFF	TGCGCCAGCAGCTCAATCGGGCCTAGCGGGGGTTTTACCGGGGAGCTGTTTTTT
NA	TRBV14	TRBJ1-1	NA	CASSQTDDTEAFF	TGTGCCAGCAGCCAAACGGACGACACTGAAGCTTTCTTT
NA	TRBV7-8	TRBJ2-1	NA	CASSNKRTDEQFF	TGTGCCAGCAGCAATAAGAGGACCGATGAGCAGTTCTTC
TRBD1	TRBV7-8	TRBJ2-1	NA	CASSYRTGVDYEQFF	TGTGCCAGCAGCTACAGGACAGGGGTTGATTATGAGCAGTTCTTC
NA	TRBV10-3	TRBJ2-5	few	CAISSGYQETQYF	TGTGCCATCAGTTCGGGGTACCAAGAGACCCAGTACTTC
NA	TRBV4-3	TRBJ1-2	NA	CASSQIRGPSYGYTF	TGCGCCAGCAGCCAGATCCGGGGACCGAGCTATGGCTACACCTTC
NA	TRBV5-1	TRBJ1-6	NA	CASSLALGGQDGASRHF	TGCGCCAGCAGCTTGGCCCTGGGGGGACAAGACGGTGCATCCCGCCACTTT
NA	TRBV27	TRBJ2-7	once	CASSLSNGGRIYEQYF	TGTGCCAGCAGTTTATCCAACGGGGGGCGCATCTACGAGCAGTACTTC
NA	TRBV7-2	TRBJ1-2	NA	CASAEKLGYDYTF	TGTGCCAGCGCGGAAAAACTGGGCTATGACTACACCTTC
NA	TRBV11-2	TRBJ1-3	NA	CASSPTAGGNTIYF	TGTGCCAGCAGCCCCACGGCAGGCGGAAACACCATATATTTT
TRBD1	TRBV20-1	TRBJ1-1	few	CSAREGRQGLAFF	TGCAGTGCTAGAGAAGGGAGACAGGGGCTAGCTTTCTTT
NA	TRBV12-3/TRBV12-4	TRBJ2-3	NA	CASTGLSDAQYF	TGTGCCAGCACGGGACTTTCAGATGCGCAGTATTTT
TRBD1	TRBV5-1	TRBJ2-1	NA	CASSFTGTDYNEQFF	TGCGCCAGCAGCTTTACCGGGACAGACTACAATGAGCAGTTCTTC
TRBD2	TRBV4-1	TRBJ2-3	NA	CASSQDPPSGGADTQYF	TGCGCCAGCAGCCAAGATCCGCCTAGCGGGGGTGCAGATACGCAGTATTTT
NA	TRBV29-1	TRBJ1-1	NA	CSVELWALNTEAFF	TGCAGCGTTGAATTATGGGCTCTGAACACTGAAGCTTTCTTT
NA	TRBV24-1	TRBJ1-2	few	CATSDSTYGYTF	TGTGCCACCAGTGATTCGACCTATGGCTACACCTTC
NA	TRBV6-5	TRBJ2-7	NA	CASSYSITRELAYEQYF	TGTGCCAGCAGTTACTCGATTACTCGCGAACTAGCCTACGAGCAGTACTTC
NA	TRBV6-5	TRBJ2-3	few	CASSYRGWTDTQYF	TGTGCCAGCAGTTATCGGGGTTGGACAGATACGCAGTATTTT
NA	TRBV5-1	TRBJ2-1	NA	CASSHPIGGYSYNEQFF	TGCGCCAGCAGCCACCCGATAGGGGGGTACTCCTACAATGAGCAGTTCTTC
NA	TRBV3-1	TRBJ1-2	few	CASSQVSGTYGYTF	TGTGCCAGCAGCCAAGTGTCTGGCACTTATGGCTACACCTTC
NA	TRBV7-2	TRBJ2-3	NA	CASILGLLNTDTQYF	TGTGCCAGCATCCTAGGACTACTAAACACAGATACGCAGTATTTT
NA	TRBV29-1	TRBJ1-1	NA	CSVSGNTEAFF	TGCAGCGTTTCAGGGAACACTGAAGCTTTCTTT
NA	TRBV7-9	TRBJ2-1	many	CASSLGRNEQFF	TGTGCCAGCAGCTTAGGTCGGAATGAGCAGTTCTTC
NA	TRBV4-1	TRBJ1-1	few	CASSQDSLNTEAFF	TGCGCCAGCAGCCAAGACAGCTTGAACACTGAAGCTTTCTTT
NA	TRBV7-2	TRBJ2-1	NA	CASSLHLNEQFF	TGTGCCAGCAGCTTGCACTTAAATGAGCAGTTCTTC
NA	TRBV18	TRBJ1-2	NA	CASSPQQGDGYTF	TGTGCCAGCTCACCACAACAAGGAGATGGCTACACCTTC
NA	TRBV5-8	TRBJ2-1	NA	CASSWLGPSGEQFF	TGTGCCAGCAGCTGGTTGGGCCCGTCGGGTGAGCAGTTCTTC
NA	TRBV5-1	TRBJ2-3	NA	CAGSLETSTDTQYF	TGCGCCGGCAGCTTGGAGACTAGCACAGATACGCAGTATTTT
TRBD1	TRBV7-9	TRBJ2-2	NA	CASHPGTGGPNTGELFF	TGTGCCAGCCACCCCGGGACAGGGGGCCCTAACACCGGGGAGCTGTTTTTT
NA	TRBV28	TRBJ1-2	few	CASSPFEGYTF	TGTGCCAGCAGCCCCTTTGAGGGCTACACCTTC